Shown below are 8 T cell receptor beta chains from a single sample sequenced in a study of radiotherapy plus CTLA-4 blockade in lung cancer. Sequencing was performed with immunoSEQ multiplex PCR; in TCRdb, only in-frame clones are kept and a portion is missing. The sample holds fewer than 100,000 clones, under 85% seen once. Sequencing was performed on peripheral blood, taken from a patient treated with radiotherapy plus ipilimumab. These receptors originate from a human donor with non-small cell lung cancer who had stable disease on radiotherapy plus ipilimumab.

The genes are TRBV9 and TRBJ2-6; tentatively, D is TRBD1 (5 bases). Trimming removed 6 bases at V and 0 bases at J, with 13 bases between. The germline V gene encodes CDR1 SGDLS and CDR2 YYNGEE. The CDR3 has 16 residues. The CDR3 spells CASNRGSPSGANVLTF. The DNA of the CDR3 is TGTGCCAGCAATAGGGGATCCCCCTCTGGGGCCAACGTCCTGACTTTC.

This rearrangement joins TRBV11-2 to TRBJ2-1; TRBD2 matches 7 bases. The V gene's germline CDR1 is SGHAT and CDR2 FQNNGV. V was clipped by 5 bases and J by 0 bases; unmatched bases: 1. The CDR3 extends over 14 amino acids. The CDR3 here is CASSRGVSYNEQFF. The CDR3 DNA is TGTGCCAGCAGCCGGGGGGTCTCCTACAATGAGCAGTTCTTC. The whole variable domain, filled in from reference TRBV11-2 and TRBJ2-1, reads EAGVAQSPRYKIIEKRQSVAFWCNPISGHATLYWYQQILGQGPKLLIQFQNNGVVDDSQLPKDRFSAERLKGVDSTLKIQPAKLEDSAVYLCASSRGVSYNEQFFGPGTRLTVL.

Of note for this clone: This same CDR3 is encoded by further DNA sequences in the sample. The gene calls are TRBV7-2 and TRBJ1-5, with 9 bases identical to TRBD1. With V trimmed by 5 bases and J by 4 bases, 9 bases remained unmatched. This CDR3 has 16 amino acids. Germline assignment: CDR1 SGHTA and CDR2 FQGNSA. The CDR3 loop is CASSPRGTGWNQPQHF. CDR3 in DNA: TGTGCCAGCAGCCCCCGGGGGACAGGGTGGAATCAGCCCCAGCATTTT.

This clone was seen a single time. The J gene is TRBJ1-1, the V gene TRBV6-5; weak D call: TRBD1 (5 bases). V gave up 0 bases and J gave up 1 base, with 12 bases separating them. The CDR3 has 16 amino acids. Germline lookup yields CDR1 MNHEY and CDR2 SVGAGI. The CDR3 spells CASSYSLQASNTEAFF. The CDR3 nucleotides read TGTGCCAGCAGTTACTCTTTACAGGCCTCGAACACTGAAGCTTTCTTT.

This clone was detected only once. The chain employs TRBV5-1 and TRBJ2-1, with unresolved D. The CDR3 totals 15 residues. Per germline, CDR1 SGHRS and CDR2 YFSETQ. The germline V and J ends were trimmed by 0 bases and 6 bases, with 13 bases remaining between them. DNA for the CDR3: TGCGCCAGCAGCTTGGTGGCATATAGAGGCAATGAGCAGTTCTTC. It codes for CASSLVAYRGNEQFF.

The chain is built from TRBV6-5 and TRBJ1-6; tentative D call: TRBD1 (6 bases). Per the germline V gene, CDR1 is MNHEY and CDR2 is SVGAGI. The CDR3 consists of 15 residues. V was trimmed by 2 bases and J by 14 bases, leaving 19 bases between them. DNA of the CDR3: TGTGCCAGCAGTTACACTCCCCGGGACATTATATCCCTCCACTTT. It yields the protein CASSYTPRDIISLHF.

The chain carries TRBV19 and TRBJ2-2; no clear D. Per germline, CDR1 LNHDA and CDR2 SQIVND (reference sequence). The CDR3 covers 13 residues. V lost 6 bases, J lost 1 base, and 6 bases lay in between. The CDR3 sequence is CASRSVNTGELFF. DNA for the CDR3: TGTGCCAGTAGGTCGGTGAACACCGGGGAGCTGTTTTTT.

The chain links TRBV21-1 to TRBJ1-1; the DNA was not compared with TRBD1, the D call given in the table. TRBV21-1 is deemed a pseudogene. CDR3 length equals 19 residues. As DNA, the CDR3 is TGTGCCAGCAGCAAAGGAGGACAGGGTAAAGTAATGGTGAACACTGAAGCTTTCTTT. Translation gives CASSKGGQGKVMVNTEAFF.